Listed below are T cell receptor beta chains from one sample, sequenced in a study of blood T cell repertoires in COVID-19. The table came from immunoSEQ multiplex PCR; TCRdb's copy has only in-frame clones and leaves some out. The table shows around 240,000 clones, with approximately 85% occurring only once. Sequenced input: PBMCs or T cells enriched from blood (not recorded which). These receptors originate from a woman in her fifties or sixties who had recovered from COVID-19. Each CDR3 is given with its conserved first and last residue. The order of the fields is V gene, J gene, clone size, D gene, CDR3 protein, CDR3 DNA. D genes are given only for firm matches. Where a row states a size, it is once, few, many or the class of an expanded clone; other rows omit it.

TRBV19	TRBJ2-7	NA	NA	CASSMGHLYEQYF	TGTGCCAGTAGTATGGGGCACCTCTACGAGCAGTACTTC
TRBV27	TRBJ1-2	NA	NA	CASSLVQGLYGYTF	TGTGCCAGCAGTTTAGTCCAGGGGCTCTATGGCTACACCTTC
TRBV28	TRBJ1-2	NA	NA	CASSLTGIEANYGYTF	TGTGCCAGCTCCCTGACAGGTATAGAAGCTAACTATGGCTACACCTTC
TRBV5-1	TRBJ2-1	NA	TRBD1	CASSLDRGPNDEQFF	TGCGCCAGCAGCTTAGACAGGGGGCCTAATGACGAGCAGTTCTTC
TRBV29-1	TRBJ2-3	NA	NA	CSVEDRRLHTDTQYF	TGCAGCGTTGAAGATCGGAGACTCCACACAGATACGCAGTATTTT
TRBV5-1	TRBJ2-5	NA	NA	CASSLNSGVWETQYF	TGCGCCAGCAGCTTGAACTCCGGGGTCTGGGAGACCCAGTACTTC
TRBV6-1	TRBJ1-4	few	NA	CASSDGRGHANEKLFF	TGTGCCAGCAGTGATGGCAGGGGCCATGCTAATGAAAAACTGTTTTTT
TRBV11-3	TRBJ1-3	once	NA	CALRCRGNTIYF	TGTGCCCTGAGGTGTCGTGGAAACACCATATATTTT
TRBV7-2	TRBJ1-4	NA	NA	CASSPGLATNEKLFF	TGTGCCAGCAGCCCCGGACTAGCAACTAATGAAAAACTGTTTTTT
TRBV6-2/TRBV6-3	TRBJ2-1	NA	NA	CASSYRGRGRNEQFF	TGTGCCAGCAGTTACCGGGGCAGGGGGAGGAATGAGCAGTTCTTC
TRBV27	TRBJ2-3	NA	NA	CASSPTTDTQYF	TGTGCCAGCAGTCCTACCACAGATACGCAGTATTTT
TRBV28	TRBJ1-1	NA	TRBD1	CASSPYRGGHTEAFF	TGTGCCAGCAGTCCATACAGGGGGGGGCACACTGAAGCTTTCTTT
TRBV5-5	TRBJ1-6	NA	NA	CASSSGRIWGEPLHF	TGTGCCAGCAGCTCCGGACGTATCTGGGGGGAGCCCCTCCACTTT
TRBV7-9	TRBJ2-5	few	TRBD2	CACGSGETQYF	TGTGCCTGCGGGAGTGGAGAGACCCAGTACTTC
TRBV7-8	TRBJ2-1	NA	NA	CASSLLNSPGADEQFF	TGTGCCAGCAGCTTATTAAATAGTCCAGGGGCCGATGAGCAGTTCTTC
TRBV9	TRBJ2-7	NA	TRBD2	CASSGGAGASYEQYF	TGTGCCAGCAGCGGAGGGGCGGGAGCCTCCTACGAGCAGTACTTC
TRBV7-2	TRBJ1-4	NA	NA	CASSLGETTSGNEKLFF	TGTGCCAGCAGCCTCGGGGAGACGACATCGGGCAATGAAAAACTGTTTTTT
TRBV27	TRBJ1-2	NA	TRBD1	CASSATGGASYGYTF	TGTGCCAGCAGTGCAACAGGGGGCGCAAGCTATGGCTACACCTTC
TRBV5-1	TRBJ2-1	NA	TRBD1	CASSFPGTGAGGTPFGEQFF	TGCGCCAGCAGCTTCCCCGGGACAGGGGCCGGCGGGACCCCCTTCGGTGAGCAGTTCTTC
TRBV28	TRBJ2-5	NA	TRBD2	CASSPGLAGGETQYF	TGTGCCAGCAGTCCAGGACTAGCGGGAGGGGAGACCCAGTACTTC
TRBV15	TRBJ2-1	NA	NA	CATMATSGSYNEQFF	TGTGCCACGATGGCTACTAGTGGGTCCTACAATGAGCAGTTCTTC
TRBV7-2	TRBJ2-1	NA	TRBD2	CASSSRRGRSYNEQFF	TGTGCCAGCAGCTCTCGACGCGGGAGATCCTACAATGAGCAGTTCTTC
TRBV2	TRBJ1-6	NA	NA	CASSEHGAQGSPLHF	TGTGCCAGCAGTGAACATGGGGCGCAGGGTTCACCCCTCCACTTT
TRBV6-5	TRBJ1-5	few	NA	CASRQGNQPQHF	TGTGCCAGCCGACAGGGCAATCAGCCCCAGCATTTT
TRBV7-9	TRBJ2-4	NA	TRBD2	CASSLALAENIQYF	TGTGCCAGCAGCTTAGCACTAGCGGAAAACATTCAGTACTTC
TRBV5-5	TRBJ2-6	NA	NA	CASSLTSFGANVLTF	TGTGCCAGCAGCTTGACTAGCTTTGGGGCCAACGTCCTGACTTTC
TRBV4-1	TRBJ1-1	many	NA	CASSQDWMQGWPEAFF	TGCGCCAGCAGCCAAGACTGGATGCAGGGATGGCCTGAAGCTTTCTTT
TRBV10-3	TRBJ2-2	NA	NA	CAMRPDSANTGELFF	TGTGCCATGAGACCGGACAGTGCGAACACCGGGGAGCTGTTTTTT